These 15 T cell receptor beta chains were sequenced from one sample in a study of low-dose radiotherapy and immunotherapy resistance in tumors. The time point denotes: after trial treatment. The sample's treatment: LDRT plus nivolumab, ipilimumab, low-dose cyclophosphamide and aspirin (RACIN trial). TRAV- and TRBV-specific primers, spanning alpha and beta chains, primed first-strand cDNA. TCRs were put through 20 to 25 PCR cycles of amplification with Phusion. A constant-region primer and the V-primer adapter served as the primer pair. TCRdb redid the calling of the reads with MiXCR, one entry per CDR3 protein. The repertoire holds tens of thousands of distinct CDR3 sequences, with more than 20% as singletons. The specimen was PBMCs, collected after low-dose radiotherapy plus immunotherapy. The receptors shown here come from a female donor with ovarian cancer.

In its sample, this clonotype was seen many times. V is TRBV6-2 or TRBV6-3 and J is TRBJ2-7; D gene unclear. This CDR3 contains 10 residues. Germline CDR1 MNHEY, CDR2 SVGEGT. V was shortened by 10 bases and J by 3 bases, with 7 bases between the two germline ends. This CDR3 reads CATSNYEQYF. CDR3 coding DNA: TGTGCCACTTCGAACTACGAGCAGTACTTC.

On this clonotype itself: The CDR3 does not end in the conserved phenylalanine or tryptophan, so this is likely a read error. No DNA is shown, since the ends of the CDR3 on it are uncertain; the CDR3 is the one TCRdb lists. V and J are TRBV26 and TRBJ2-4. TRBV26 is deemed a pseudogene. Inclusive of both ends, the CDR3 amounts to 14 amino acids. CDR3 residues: CASSLGGSKNIQYI.

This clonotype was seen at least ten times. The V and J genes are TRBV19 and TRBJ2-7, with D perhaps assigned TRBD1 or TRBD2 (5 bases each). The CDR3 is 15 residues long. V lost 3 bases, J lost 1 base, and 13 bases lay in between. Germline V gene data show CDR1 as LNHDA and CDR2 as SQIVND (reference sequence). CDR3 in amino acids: CASSMRATASYEQYF. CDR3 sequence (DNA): TGTGCCAGTAGTATGAGGGCGACAGCTTCCTACGAGCAGTACTTC. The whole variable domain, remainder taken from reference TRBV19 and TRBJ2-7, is DGGITQSPKYLFRKEGQNVTLSCEQNLNHDAMYWYRQDPGQGLRLIYYSQIVNDFQKGDIAEGYSVSREKKESFPLTVTSAQKNPTAFYLCASSMRATASYEQYFGPGTRLTVT.

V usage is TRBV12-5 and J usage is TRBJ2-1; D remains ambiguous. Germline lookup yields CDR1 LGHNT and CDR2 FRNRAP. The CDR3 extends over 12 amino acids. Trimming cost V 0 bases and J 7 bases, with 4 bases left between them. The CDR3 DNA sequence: TGTGCTAGTGGTTTGGTAGAGAATGAGCAGTTCTTC. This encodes CASGLVENEQFF. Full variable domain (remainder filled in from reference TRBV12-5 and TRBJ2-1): DARVTQTPRHKVTEMGQEVTMRCQPILGHNTVFWYRQTMMQGLELLAYFRNRAPLDDSGMPKDRFSAEMPDATLATLKIQPSEPRDSAVYFCASGLVENEQFFGPGTRLTVL.

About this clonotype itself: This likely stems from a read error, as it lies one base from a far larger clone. The CDR3 coding sequence is TGTGCCAGCAGTTCCTACAGGGCTGCCCACGAGCAGTTCTTC. Translated: CASSSYRAAHEQFF. The chain links TRBV26 to TRBJ2-1; the table calls TRBD1, which could not be checked here. TRBV26 constitutes a pseudogene. The CDR3 is made up of 14 amino acids.

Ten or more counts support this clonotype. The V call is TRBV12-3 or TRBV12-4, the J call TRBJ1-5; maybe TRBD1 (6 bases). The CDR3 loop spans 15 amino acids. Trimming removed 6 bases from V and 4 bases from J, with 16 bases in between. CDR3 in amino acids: CASRGGLTGNQPQHF. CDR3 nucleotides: TGTGCCAGCAGGGGGGGGCTGACGGGGAATCAGCCCCAGCATTTT.

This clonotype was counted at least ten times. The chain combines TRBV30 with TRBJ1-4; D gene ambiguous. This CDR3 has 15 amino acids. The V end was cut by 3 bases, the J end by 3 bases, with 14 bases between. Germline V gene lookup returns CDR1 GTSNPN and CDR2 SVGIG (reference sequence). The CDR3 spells CAWRGLGDPNEKLFF. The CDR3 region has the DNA TGTGCCTGGAGGGGATTGGGAGACCCTAATGAAAAACTGTTTTTT.

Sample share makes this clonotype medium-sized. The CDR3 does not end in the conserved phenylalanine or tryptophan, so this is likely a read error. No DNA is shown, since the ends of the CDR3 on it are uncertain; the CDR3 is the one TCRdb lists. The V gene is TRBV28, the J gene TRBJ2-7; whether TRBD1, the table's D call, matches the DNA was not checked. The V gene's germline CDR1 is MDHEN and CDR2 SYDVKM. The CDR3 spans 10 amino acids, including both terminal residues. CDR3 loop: CASSSGQEAS.

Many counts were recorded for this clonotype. For the CDR3, the DNA is TGTGCCAGCTCGCTAAACCCCGGACAGGATAATTCACCCCTCCACTTT. Translated: CASSLNPGQDNSPLHF. This chain joins TRBV18 and TRBJ1-6; the match to TRBD1 covers 7 bases. Germline V gives CDR1 KGHSH, CDR2 LQKENI. The J segment lost 5 bases and the V segment lost 6 bases, leaving 10 bases of the junction unmatched. The CDR3 covers 16 residues.

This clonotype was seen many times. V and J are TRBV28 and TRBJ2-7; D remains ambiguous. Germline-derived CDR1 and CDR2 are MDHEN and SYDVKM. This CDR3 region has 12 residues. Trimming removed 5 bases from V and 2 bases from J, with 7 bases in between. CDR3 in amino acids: CASSQGPYEQYF. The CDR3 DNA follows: TGTGCCAGCAGTCAAGGTCCCTACGAGCAGTACTTC.

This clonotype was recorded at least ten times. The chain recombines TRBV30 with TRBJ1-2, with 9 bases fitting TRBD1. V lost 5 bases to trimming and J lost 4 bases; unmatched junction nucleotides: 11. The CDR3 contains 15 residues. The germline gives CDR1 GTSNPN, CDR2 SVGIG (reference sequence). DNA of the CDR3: TGTGCCTGGGGACAGGGGAAGGAAAGTGGCTATGGCTACACCTTC. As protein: CAWGQGKESGYGYTF.

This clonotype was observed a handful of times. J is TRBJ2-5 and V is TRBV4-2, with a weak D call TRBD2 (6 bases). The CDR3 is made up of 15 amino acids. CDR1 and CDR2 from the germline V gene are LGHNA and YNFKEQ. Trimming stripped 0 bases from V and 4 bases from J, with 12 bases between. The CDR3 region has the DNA TGTGCCAGCAGCCAAGAAGGGCAGGGAGGAGAGACCCAGTACTTC. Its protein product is CASSQEGQGGETQYF.

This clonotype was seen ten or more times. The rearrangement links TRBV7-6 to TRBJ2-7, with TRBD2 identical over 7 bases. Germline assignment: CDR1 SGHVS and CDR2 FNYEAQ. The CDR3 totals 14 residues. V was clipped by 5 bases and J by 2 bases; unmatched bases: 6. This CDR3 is CASSQWGGAYEQYF. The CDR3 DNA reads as TGTGCCAGCAGCCAGTGGGGGGGGGCCTACGAGCAGTACTTC.

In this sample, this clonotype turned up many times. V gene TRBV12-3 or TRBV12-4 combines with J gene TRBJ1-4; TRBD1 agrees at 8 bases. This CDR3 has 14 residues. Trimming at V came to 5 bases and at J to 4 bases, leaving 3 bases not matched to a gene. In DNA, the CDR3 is TGTGCCAGCAGTCGGGACAGGATTAATGAAAAACTGTTTTTT. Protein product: CASSRDRINEKLFF.

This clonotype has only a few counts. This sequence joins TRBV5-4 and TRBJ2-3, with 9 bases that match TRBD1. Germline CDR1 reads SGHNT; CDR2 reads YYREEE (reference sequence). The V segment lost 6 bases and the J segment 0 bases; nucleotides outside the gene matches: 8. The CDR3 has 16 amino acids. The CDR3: CASIPQGTGSTDTQYF. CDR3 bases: TGTGCCAGCATCCCCCAGGGGACAGGGAGCACAGATACGCAGTATTTT.